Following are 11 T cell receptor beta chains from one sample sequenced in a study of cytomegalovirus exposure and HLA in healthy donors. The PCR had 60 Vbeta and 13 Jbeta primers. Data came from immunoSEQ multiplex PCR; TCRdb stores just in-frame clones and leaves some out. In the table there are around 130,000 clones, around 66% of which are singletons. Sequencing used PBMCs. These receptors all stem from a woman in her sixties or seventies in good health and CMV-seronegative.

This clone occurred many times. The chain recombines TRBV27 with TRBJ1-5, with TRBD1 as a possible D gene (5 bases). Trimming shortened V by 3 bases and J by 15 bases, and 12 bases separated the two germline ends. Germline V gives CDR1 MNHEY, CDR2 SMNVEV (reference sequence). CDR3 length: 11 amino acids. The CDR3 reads CASSLGGAWHF. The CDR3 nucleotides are TGTGCCAGCAGTTTGGGTGGGGCTTGGCATTTT.

The CDR3, as DNA: TGTGCCAGCAGAGGCAGGCTAGCGGGGTACAATGAGCAGTTCTTC. This codes for CASRGRLAGYNEQFF. The chain couples TRBV2 to TRBJ2-1, with 9 nucleotides matching TRBD2. Germline V gene sequence: CDR1 SNHLY, CDR2 FYNNEI. CDR3 length: 15 residues. The V segment lost 6 bases and the J segment 4 bases; nucleotides outside the gene matches: 7.

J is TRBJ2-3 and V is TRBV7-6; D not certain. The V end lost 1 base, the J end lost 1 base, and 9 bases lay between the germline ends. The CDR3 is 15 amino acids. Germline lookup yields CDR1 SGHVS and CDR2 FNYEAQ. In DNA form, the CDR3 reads TGTGCCAGCAGCTTAGACCCCACTGGCACAGATACGCAGTATTTT. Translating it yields CASSLDPTGTDTQYF.

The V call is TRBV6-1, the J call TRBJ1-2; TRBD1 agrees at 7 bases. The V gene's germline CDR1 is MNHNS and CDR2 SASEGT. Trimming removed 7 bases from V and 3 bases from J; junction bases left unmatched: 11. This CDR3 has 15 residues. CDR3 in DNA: TGTGCCAGCAAGAATGAGGGGGCATGGCACTATGGCTACACCTTC. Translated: CASKNEGAWHYGYTF.

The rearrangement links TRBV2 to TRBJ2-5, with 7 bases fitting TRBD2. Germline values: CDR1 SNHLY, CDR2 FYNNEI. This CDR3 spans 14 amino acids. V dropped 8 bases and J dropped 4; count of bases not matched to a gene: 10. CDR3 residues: CASRAGDWGETQYF. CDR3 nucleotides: TGTGCCAGCCGCGCGGGAGACTGGGGAGAGACCCAGTACTTC. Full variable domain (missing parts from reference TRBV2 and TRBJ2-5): EPEVTQTPSHQVTQMGQEVILRCVPISNHLYFYWYRQILGQKVEFLVSFYNNEISEKSEIFDDQFSVERPDGSNFTLKIRSTKLEDSAMYFCASRAGDWGETQYFGPGTRLLVL.

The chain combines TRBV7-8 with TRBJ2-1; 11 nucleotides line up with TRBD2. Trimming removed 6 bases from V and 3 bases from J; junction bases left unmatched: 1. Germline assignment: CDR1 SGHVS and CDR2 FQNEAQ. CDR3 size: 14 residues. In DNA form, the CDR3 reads TGTGCCAGCAGGCTAGCGGGAGGCTACAATGAGCAGTTCTTC. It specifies CASRLAGGYNEQFF.

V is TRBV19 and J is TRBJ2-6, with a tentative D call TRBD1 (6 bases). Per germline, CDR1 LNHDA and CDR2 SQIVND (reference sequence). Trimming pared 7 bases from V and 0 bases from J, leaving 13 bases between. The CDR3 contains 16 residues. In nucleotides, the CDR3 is TGTGCCAGTACCCCACAGGGCCGCTCTGGGGCCAACGTCCTGACTTTC. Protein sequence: CASTPQGRSGANVLTF.

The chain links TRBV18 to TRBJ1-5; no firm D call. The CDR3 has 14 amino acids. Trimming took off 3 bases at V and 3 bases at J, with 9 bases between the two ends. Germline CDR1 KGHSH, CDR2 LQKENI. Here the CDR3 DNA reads TGTGCCAGCTCACCGGCGGTACACAATCAGCCCCAGCATTTT. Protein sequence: CASSPAVHNQPQHF.

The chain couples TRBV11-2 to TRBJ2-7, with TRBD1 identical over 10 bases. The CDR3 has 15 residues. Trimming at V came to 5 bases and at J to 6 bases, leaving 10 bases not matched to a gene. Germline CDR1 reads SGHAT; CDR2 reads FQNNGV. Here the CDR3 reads CASSVPGTGVAEQYF. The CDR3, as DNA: TGTGCCAGCAGCGTACCCGGGACAGGGGTTGCCGAGCAGTACTTC.

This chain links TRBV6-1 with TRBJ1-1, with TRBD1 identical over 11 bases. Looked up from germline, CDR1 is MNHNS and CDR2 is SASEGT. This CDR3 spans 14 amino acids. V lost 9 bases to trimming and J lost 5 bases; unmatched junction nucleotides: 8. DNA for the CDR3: TGTGCCAGTAACCGGGACAGGGGGGCGACTGAAGCTTTCTTT. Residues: CASNRDRGATEAFF.

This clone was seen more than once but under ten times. The DNA for the CDR3 is TGTGCCAGTAGTCCTAGCGGGAGGGGGGATACGCAGTATTTT. Amino acid sequence: CASSPSGRGDTQYF. This chain joins TRBV19 and TRBJ2-3; 12 nucleotides line up with TRBD2. The germline V gene encodes CDR1 LNHDA and CDR2 SQIVND (reference sequence). This CDR3 has 14 amino acids. V lost 5 bases and J lost 6; bases outside the gene matches: 3.